This TCR beta chain was documented in a study of blood T cell repertoires in COVID-19. Study context: Italy, Spain and the United States were the sources of the convalescent and acute COVID-19 samples.

The CDR3 extends over 17 amino acids. Under the authors' procedure: Reference gene primer amplification yielded estimated nucleated cell counts. Profiling relied on immunoSEQ multiplex PCR, and the TCRdb table lists in-frame clones only, not all of them. V and J calls and clone size are those listed in that table; D and trimming were worked out from the DNA. The profile shows fewer than 250,000 clones, under 90% of them singletons. Those who participated ranged in age from roughly 18 to 100 years and resided in about two dozen US areas. Cohorts were determined from participant-reported clinical history.

The rearrangement links TRBV21-1 to TRBJ2-7; TRBD2 is the table's D call and was not checked against the DNA. TRBV21-1 is a known pseudogene. The TCR originated in a woman aged 45 to 65 who had been exposed to COVID-19. The sequenced material came from PBMCs or T cells enriched from blood (not recorded which). For the CDR3, the DNA is TGTGCCAGCAGCAAATACCCGTGGCGGTCCGTCACCTACGAGCAGTACTTC. As protein: CASSKYPWRSVTYEQYF.